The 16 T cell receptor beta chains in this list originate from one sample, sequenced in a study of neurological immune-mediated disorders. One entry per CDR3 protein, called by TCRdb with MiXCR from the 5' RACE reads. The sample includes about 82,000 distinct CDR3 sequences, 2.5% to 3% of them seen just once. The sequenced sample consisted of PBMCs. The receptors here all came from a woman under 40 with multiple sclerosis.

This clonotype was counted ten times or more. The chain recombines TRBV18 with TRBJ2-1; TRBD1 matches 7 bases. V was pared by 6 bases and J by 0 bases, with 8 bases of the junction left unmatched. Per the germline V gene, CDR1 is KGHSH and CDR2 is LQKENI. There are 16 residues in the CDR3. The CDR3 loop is CASSFGQASSYNEQFF. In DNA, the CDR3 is TGTGCCAGCTCGTTTGGACAGGCAAGCTCCTACAATGAGCAGTTCTTC. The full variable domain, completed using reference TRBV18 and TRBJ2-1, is NAGVMQNPRHLVRRRGQEARLRCSPMKGHSHVYWYRQLPEEGLKFMVYLQKENIIDESGMPKERFSAEFPKEGPSILRIQQVVRGDSAAYFCASSFGQASSYNEQFFGPGTRLTVL.

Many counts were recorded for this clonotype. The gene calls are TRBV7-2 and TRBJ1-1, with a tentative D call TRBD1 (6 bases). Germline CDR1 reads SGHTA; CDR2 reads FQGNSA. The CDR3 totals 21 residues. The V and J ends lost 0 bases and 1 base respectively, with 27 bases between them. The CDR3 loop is CASSLAAGAMLGRPGNTEAFF. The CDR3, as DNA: TGTGCCAGCAGCTTAGCGGCGGGGGCCATGCTTGGGAGGCCCGGGAACACTGAAGCTTTCTTT. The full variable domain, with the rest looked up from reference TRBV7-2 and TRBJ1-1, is GAGVSQSPSNKVTEKGKDVELRCDPISGHTALYWYRQSLGQGLEFLIYFQGNSAPDKSGLPSDRFSAERTGGSVSTLTIQRTQQEDSAVYLCASSLAAGAMLGRPGNTEAFFGQGTRLTVV.

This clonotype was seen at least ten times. In nucleotides, the CDR3 is TGTGCCAGCAGCATCAGGGGGGTGCGGTCCTACGAGCAGTACTTC. Protein product: CASSIRGVRSYEQYF. V gene TRBV5-5 combines with J gene TRBJ2-7; D possibly corresponds to TRBD1 (7 bases). This CDR3 spans 15 amino acids. The germline gives CDR1 SGHKS, CDR2 YYEKEE (reference sequence). The V and J ends lost 4 bases and 1 base respectively, with 15 bases between them.

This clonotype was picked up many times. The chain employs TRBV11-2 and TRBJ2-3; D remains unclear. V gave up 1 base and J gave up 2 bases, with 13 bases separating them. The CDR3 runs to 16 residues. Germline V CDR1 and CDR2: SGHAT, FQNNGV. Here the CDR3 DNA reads TGTGCCAGCAGCTTAGTCTTTCAGCTAAACACAGATACGCAGTATTTT. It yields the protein CASSLVFQLNTDTQYF.

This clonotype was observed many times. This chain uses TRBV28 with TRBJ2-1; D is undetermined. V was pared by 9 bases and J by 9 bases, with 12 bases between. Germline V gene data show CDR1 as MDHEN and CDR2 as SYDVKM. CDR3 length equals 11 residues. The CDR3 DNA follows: TGTGCCAGTAGTACGGGCGGTGAGCAGTTCTTC. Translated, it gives CASSTGGEQFF.

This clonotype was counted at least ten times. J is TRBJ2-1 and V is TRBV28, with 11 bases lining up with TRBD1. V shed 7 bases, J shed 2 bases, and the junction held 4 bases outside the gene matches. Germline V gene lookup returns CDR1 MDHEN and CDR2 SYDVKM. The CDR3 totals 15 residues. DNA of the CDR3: TGTGCCAGCACTCCGGGACAGGGGGCCTACAATGAGCAGTTCTTC. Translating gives CASTPGQGAYNEQFF. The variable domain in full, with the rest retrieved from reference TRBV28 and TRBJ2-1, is DVKVTQSSRYLVKRTGEKVFLECVQDMDHENMFWYRQDPGLGLRLIYFSYDVKMKEKGDIPEGYSVSREKKERFSLILESASTNQTSMYLCASTPGQGAYNEQFFGPGTRLTVL.

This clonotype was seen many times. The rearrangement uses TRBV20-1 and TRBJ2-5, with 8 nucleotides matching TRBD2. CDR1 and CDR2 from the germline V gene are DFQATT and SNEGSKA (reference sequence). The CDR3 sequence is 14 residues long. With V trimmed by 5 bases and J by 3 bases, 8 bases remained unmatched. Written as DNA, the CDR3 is TGCAGTGCTGGTCGGACTAGCCTTGAAGAGACCCAGTACTTC. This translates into CSAGRTSLEETQYF.

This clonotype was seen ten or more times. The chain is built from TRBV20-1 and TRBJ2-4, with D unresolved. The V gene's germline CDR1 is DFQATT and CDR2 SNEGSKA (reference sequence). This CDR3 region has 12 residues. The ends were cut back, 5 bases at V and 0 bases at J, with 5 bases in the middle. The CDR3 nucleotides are TGCAGTGCTGGCCTAGCCAAAAACATTCAGTACTTC. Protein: CSAGLAKNIQYF.

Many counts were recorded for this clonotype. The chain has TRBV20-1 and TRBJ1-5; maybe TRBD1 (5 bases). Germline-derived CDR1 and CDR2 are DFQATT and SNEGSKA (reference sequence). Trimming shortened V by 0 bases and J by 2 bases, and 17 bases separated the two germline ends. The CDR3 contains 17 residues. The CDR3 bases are TGCAGTGCTAGAGATTCGGGAACCAGGGTCGGCAATCAGCCCCAGCATTTT. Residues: CSARDSGTRVGNQPQHF.

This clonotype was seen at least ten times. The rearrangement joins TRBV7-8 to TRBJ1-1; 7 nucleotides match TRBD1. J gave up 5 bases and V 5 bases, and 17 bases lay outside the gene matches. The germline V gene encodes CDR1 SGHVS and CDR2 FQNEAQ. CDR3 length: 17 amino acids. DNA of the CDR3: TGTGCCAGCAGCGCCCGGGACAGCTACTTAGGGAAGACTGAAGCTTTCTTT. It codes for CASSARDSYLGKTEAFF.

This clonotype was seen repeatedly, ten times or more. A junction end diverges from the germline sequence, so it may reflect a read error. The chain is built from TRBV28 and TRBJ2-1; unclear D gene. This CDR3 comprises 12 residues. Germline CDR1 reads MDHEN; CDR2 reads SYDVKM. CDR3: CDSSSLAFEQFF. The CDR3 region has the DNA TGTGACAGCAGCAGCCTCGCTTTTGAGCAGTTCTTC.

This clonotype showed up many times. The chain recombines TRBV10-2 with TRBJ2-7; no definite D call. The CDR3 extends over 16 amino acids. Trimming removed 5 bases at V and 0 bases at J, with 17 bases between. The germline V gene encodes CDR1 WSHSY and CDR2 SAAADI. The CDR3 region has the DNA TGCGCCAGCAGTAGGATGGCGCCTTCGTTCTCCTACGAGCAGTACTTC. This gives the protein CASSRMAPSFSYEQYF.

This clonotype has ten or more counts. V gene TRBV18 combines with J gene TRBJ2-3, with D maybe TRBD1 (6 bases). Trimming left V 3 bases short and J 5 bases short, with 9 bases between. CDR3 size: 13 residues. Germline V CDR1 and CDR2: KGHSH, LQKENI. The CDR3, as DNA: TGTGCCAGCTCACCCCAGGACAGAGATACGCAGTATTTT. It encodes CASSPQDRDTQYF.

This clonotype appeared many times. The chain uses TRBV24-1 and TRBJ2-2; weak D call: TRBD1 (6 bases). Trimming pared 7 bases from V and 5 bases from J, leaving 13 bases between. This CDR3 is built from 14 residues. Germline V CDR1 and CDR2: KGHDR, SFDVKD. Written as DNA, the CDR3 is TGTGCCACCAGACACCCAGGGGTGACCGGGGAGCTGTTTTTT. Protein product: CATRHPGVTGELFF.

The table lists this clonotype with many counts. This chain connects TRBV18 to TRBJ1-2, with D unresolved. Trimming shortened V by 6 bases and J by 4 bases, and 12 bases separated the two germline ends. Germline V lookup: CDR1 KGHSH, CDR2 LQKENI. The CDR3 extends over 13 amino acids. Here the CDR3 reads CASSRGGPYGYTF. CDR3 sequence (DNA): TGTGCCAGCTCCCGAGGAGGACCCTATGGCTACACCTTC.

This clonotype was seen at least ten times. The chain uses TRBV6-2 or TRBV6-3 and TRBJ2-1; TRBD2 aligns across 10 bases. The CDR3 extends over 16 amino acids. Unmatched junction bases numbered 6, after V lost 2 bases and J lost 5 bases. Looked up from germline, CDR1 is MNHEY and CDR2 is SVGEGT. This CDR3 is CASSYTSGENDNEQFF. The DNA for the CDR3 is TGTGCCAGCAGTTACACTAGCGGGGAAAACGACAATGAGCAGTTCTTC.